One and the same sample provided the 14 T cell receptor beta chains below, sequenced in a study of shared clonotypes between healthy human individuals. Produced via immunoSEQ multiplex PCR; TCRdb's table is partial and in-frame only. The top ten clones hold 1.2% of a sample with some 1,400,000 clones, around 97% of them seen once. The sequenced sample was naive CD4+ T cells sorted from blood. Subset given: CD45RA+ positively selected. All receptors derive from a man under 40 in good health.

V is TRBV15 and J is TRBJ2-7, with no clear D. The CDR3 loop spans 17 amino acids. V lost 0 bases, J lost 2 bases, and 17 bases lay in between. Germline CDR1 reads LNHNV; CDR2 reads YYDKDF (reference sequence). In DNA, the CDR3 is TGTGCCACCAGCAGAGATAGGTCCAGCGTCTCTACCTACGAGCAGTACTTC. This encodes CATSRDRSSVSTYEQYF.

The count of this clone is one. V is TRBV2 and J is TRBJ2-1; possibly TRBD2 for D (7 bases). V dropped 8 bases and J dropped 10 bases, with 21 bases sitting between them. The CDR3 contains 14 residues. Germline loops: CDR1 SNHLY, CDR2 FYNNEI. The CDR3 sequence: CASGGAVGASEQFF. In DNA, the CDR3 is TGTGCCAGCGGGGGGGCGGTGGGAGCGAGCGAGCAGTTCTTC.

The chain combines TRBV7-2 with TRBJ1-1, with TRBD1 as a possible D gene (5 bases). Germline V gene lookup returns CDR1 SGHTA and CDR2 FQGNSA. V lost 3 bases, J lost 0 bases, and 8 bases lay in between. The CDR3 contains 14 residues. The chain's CDR3 is CASSFGHLNTEAFF. CDR3 in DNA: TGTGCCAGCAGCTTCGGACACCTGAACACTGAAGCTTTCTTT.

This clone came up once. Other DNA sequences within the sample encode an identical CDR3. This sequence joins TRBV19 and TRBJ2-3; possible D gene TRBD1, 6 bases. There are 15 residues in the CDR3. The germline gives CDR1 LNHDA, CDR2 SQIVND (reference sequence). Trimming removed 2 bases from V and 2 bases from J, with 11 bases in between. CDR3 nucleotide sequence: TGTGCCAGTAGTATATTAGGGGGAGTCACAGATACGCAGTATTTT. Its translation: CASSILGGVTDTQYF.

V usage is TRBV7-9 and J usage is TRBJ2-2; possibly TRBD2 for D (5 bases). The V and J ends lost 5 bases and 0 bases respectively, with 7 bases between them. The germline CDR1 and CDR2 sequences are SEHNR and FQNEAQ (reference sequence). The length of the CDR3 is 14 residues. The CDR3 nucleotides read TGTGCCAGCAGCCCGGGGACGAACACCGGGGAGCTGTTTTTT. Its protein product is CASSPGTNTGELFF. Looking up the rest from reference TRBV7-9 and TRBJ2-2 gives the full variable domain: DTGVSQNPRHKITKRGQNVTFRCDPISEHNRLYWYRQTLGQGPEFLTYFQNEAQLEKSRLLSDRFSAERPKGSFSTLEIQRTEQGDSAMYLCASSPGTNTGELFFGEGSRLTVL.

The V gene is TRBV11-2, the J gene TRBJ2-1; no definite D call. The germline CDR1 and CDR2 sequences are SGHAT and FQNNGV. V lost 5 bases to trimming and J lost 5 bases, with 10 bases between them. The CDR3 spans 13 residues. The CDR3 sequence: CASSTRTHNEQFF. CDR3 in DNA: TGTGCCAGCAGCACCCGGACCCACAATGAGCAGTTCTTC.

The rearrangement uses TRBV7-1 and TRBJ2-1, with D perhaps TRBD1 (6 bases). TRBV7-1 is flagged as an ORF with uncertain function. There are 13 residues in the CDR3. With 4 bases removed from V and 9 bases from J, the gap between germline ends came to 13 bases. The CDR3: CASSLSQGGEQFF. DNA of the CDR3: TGTGCCAGCAGCTTATCCCAAGGGGGTGAGCAGTTCTTC.

The chain employs TRBV5-1 and TRBJ2-7; D is possibly TRBD2 (6 bases). Trimming pared 4 bases from V and 7 bases from J, leaving 15 bases between. The CDR3 has 13 amino acids. Germline CDR1 SGHRS, CDR2 YFSETQ. Written as DNA, the CDR3 is TGCGCCAGCAGCGCGGGGAGTACCGGGGAGCAGTACTTC. It specifies CASSAGSTGEQYF.

The chain joins TRBV5-1 to TRBJ2-5; 9 bases match TRBD2. Trimming cost V 1 base and J 5 bases; bases outside gene matches: 9. CDR3 length equals 16 residues. Germline V gene data show CDR1 as SGHRS and CDR2 as YFSETQ. This CDR3 reads CASSLTGAGGVETQYF. CDR3 DNA: TGCGCCAGCAGCTTGACAGGGGCGGGAGGGGTGGAGACCCAGTACTTC.

The chain is built from TRBV7-3 and TRBJ2-7, with TRBD1 identical over 12 bases. Germline V CDR1 and CDR2: SGHTA, FQGTGA. V lost 6 bases, J lost 2 bases, and 14 bases stayed unmatched. This CDR3 has 18 residues. The CDR3 sequence is CASRFYVPGTGGPYEQYF. CDR3 DNA sequence: TGTGCCAGCAGATTCTATGTCCCCGGGACAGGGGGCCCCTACGAGCAGTACTTC.

The genes are TRBV4-2 and TRBJ2-3; D is unresolved. V dropped 4 bases and J dropped 1 base, with 9 bases sitting between them. Germline CDR1 and CDR2: LGHNA and YNFKEQ. This CDR3 region has 14 residues. The CDR3 DNA follows: TGTGCCAGCAGCCCGGAGTCGCGCACAGATACGCAGTATTTT. This translates into CASSPESRTDTQYF.

The chain combines TRBV6-4 with TRBJ2-3; 8 nucleotides agree with TRBD2. Germline V CDR1 and CDR2: MRHNA, SNTAGT. The CDR3 consists of 15 residues. V shed 0 bases and J 4 bases; nucleotides not matched to a gene: 3. CDR3 DNA: TGTGCCAGCAGTGACTCTGCGGGAGGCTCAGATACGCAGTATTTT. It is translated as CASSDSAGGSDTQYF.

The genes are TRBV19 and TRBJ2-3; 10 nucleotides line up with TRBD2. CDR1 LNHDA and CDR2 SQIVND come from the germline V gene (reference sequence). Trimming removed 1 base from V and 4 bases from J; junction bases left unmatched: 14. The CDR3 sequence is 19 residues long. CDR3 DNA sequence: TGTGCCAGTAGTATAGCCAAAGTTAGCGGGGGGAGAGGTGCAGATACGCAGTATTTT. Residues: CASSIAKVSGGRGADTQYF. The variable domain in full, completed from reference TRBV19 and TRBJ2-3, reads DGGITQSPKYLFRKEGQNVTLSCEQNLNHDAMYWYRQDPGQGLRLIYYSQIVNDFQKGDIAEGYSVSREKKESFPLTVTSAQKNPTAFYLCASSIAKVSGGRGADTQYFGPGTRLTVL.

Points on this clone: The same CDR3 also results from other DNA sequences found in this sample. The chain links TRBV13 to TRBJ2-2; D not resolved. Germline V gene lookup returns CDR1 PRHDT and CDR2 FYEKMQ (reference sequence). The CDR3 contains 12 residues. Deletions cut 3 bases from V and 5 bases from J, with 4 bases between. The CDR3 sequence: CASSFRTGELFF. The CDR3 DNA is TGTGCCAGCAGCTTTAGAACCGGGGAGCTGTTTTTT.